Listed below are T cell receptor beta chains from one sample, sequenced in a study of T cells after yellow fever vaccination. TCRdb fed the 5' RACE reads into MiXCR, producing one record per CDR3 protein. Counted here are some 560,000 distinct CDR3 sequences, 15% to 20% occurring once; the ten biggest clones make up about 13%. The material was PBMCs, obtained 15 days after the yellow fever booster vaccination. These receptors all stem from a man aged 25 to 40 who received the YFV17D yellow fever vaccine. Both conserved end residues are part of each CDR3. The D gene is left open where the match is weak. Clone size appears in some rows only: once, few, many, or a class for an expanded clone.

J | D | size | V | CDR3 | DNA
TRBJ2-7 | NA | NA | TRBV6-2/TRBV6-3 | CASSYGDGSYEQYF | TGTGCCAGCAGTTACGGGGACGGTTCCTACGAGCAGTACTTC
TRBJ2-1 | TRBD2 | few | TRBV28 | CASSFPSLRAGEVNEQFF | TGTGCCAGCTCCTTTCCGAGTCTTCGGGCGGGAGAGGTCAATGAGCAGTTCTTC
TRBJ1-1 | TRBD1 | few | TRBV27 | CASSFWQGGTEAFF | TGTGCCAGCAGTTTCTGGCAGGGGGGCACTGAAGCTTTCTTT
TRBJ1-5 | NA | NA | TRBV10-3 | CAISDTVSSNQPQHF | TGTGCCATCAGTGATACGGTATCGTCCAATCAGCCCCAGCATTTT
TRBJ2-1 | TRBD2 | few | TRBV19 | CASSRGLAEQFF | TGTGCCAGTAGTAGAGGACTAGCGGAGCAGTTCTTC
TRBJ2-5 | NA | NA | TRBV24-1 | CATSDSGAVSQETQYF | TGTGCCACCAGTGACTCGGGGGCGGTTTCCCAAGAGACCCAGTACTTC
TRBJ2-7 | NA | NA | TRBV12-3/TRBV12-4 | CASSKTSYEQYF | TGTGCCAGCAGTAAAACTAGCTACGAGCAGTACTTC
TRBJ2-7 | NA | NA | TRBV5-5 | CASSLIGNPYEQYF | TGTGCCAGCAGCTTGATAGGGAACCCCTACGAGCAGTACTTC
TRBJ1-5 | NA | NA | TRBV4-3 | CASSQVMGGNQPQHF | TGCGCCAGCAGCCAAGTGATGGGGGGCAATCAGCCCCAGCATTTT
TRBJ1-5 | TRBD1 | NA | TRBV10-3 | CASGTANQPQHF | TGTGCCAGCGGGACAGCCAATCAGCCCCAGCATTTT
TRBJ2-1 | TRBD1 | NA | TRBV12-3/TRBV12-4 | CASGDRANNEQFF | TGTGCCAGCGGGGACAGGGCCAACAATGAGCAGTTCTTC
TRBJ2-7 | TRBD2 | few | TRBV12-3/TRBV12-4 | CASSLGQRGSSYEQYF | TGTGCCAGCAGTTTAGGCCAGCGGGGGTCCTCCTACGAGCAGTACTTC
TRBJ2-1 | NA | NA | TRBV4-1 | CASSLWGETYNEQFF | TGCGCCAGCAGCCTTTGGGGGGAGACTTACAATGAGCAGTTCTTC
TRBJ2-3 | TRBD1 | few | TRBV28 | CASSPDRGRFLDTQYF | TGTGCCAGCAGCCCGGACAGGGGGCGCTTTTTAGATACGCAGTATTTT
TRBJ2-7 | NA | NA | TRBV7-2 | CASRQGQESSYEQYF | TGTGCCAGCAGGCAGGGGCAGGAAAGCTCCTACGAGCAGTACTTC
TRBJ2-7 | TRBD2 | few | TRBV5-1 | CASSSRRGDEQYF | TGCGCCAGCAGCTCCCGTCGGGGGGACGAGCAGTACTTC
TRBJ2-2 | NA | few | TRBV5-1 | CASSLVGAPNTGELFF | TGCGCCAGCAGCTTGGTGGGCGCCCCGAACACCGGGGAGCTGTTTTTT
TRBJ2-1 | TRBD2 | few | TRBV6-2/TRBV6-3 | CASSYPGTSGRAWQFF | TGTGCCAGCAGTTACCCCGGGACTAGCGGGAGGGCCTGGCAGTTCTTC
TRBJ2-1 | TRBD2 | few | TRBV15 | CATSIGLAGVNEQFF | TGTGCCACCAGCATTGGACTAGCGGGAGTCAATGAGCAGTTCTTC
TRBJ2-1 | TRBD1 | NA | TRBV7-9 | CASSSPPGTGWYNEQFF | TGTGCCAGCAGCTCACCACCTGGGACAGGGTGGTACAATGAGCAGTTCTTC